Sequencing of this T cell receptor (beta chain) was carried out in a study of technical replicates of blood from several donors. Germline V CDR1 and CDR2: MGHRA, YSYEKL. With V trimmed by 1 base and J by 4 bases, 18 bases remained unmatched. The CDR3 is 19 residues long. The data were produced by immunoSEQ multiplex PCR, yet TCRdb's version contains in-frame clones alone and is incomplete. Here the sample spans tens of thousands of clones, under 95% being singletons. This receptor was identified in a human donor in good health. The sample consisted of T cells isolated from PBMCs. V is TRBV4-1 and J is TRBJ1-2; 7 bases align to TRBD1. CDR3 nucleotides: TGCGCCAGCAGCCAAGCGCCAGGTACAGGGGATGAGCTTAGCTATGGCTACACCTTC. This sequence encodes CASSQAPGTGDELSYGYTF.